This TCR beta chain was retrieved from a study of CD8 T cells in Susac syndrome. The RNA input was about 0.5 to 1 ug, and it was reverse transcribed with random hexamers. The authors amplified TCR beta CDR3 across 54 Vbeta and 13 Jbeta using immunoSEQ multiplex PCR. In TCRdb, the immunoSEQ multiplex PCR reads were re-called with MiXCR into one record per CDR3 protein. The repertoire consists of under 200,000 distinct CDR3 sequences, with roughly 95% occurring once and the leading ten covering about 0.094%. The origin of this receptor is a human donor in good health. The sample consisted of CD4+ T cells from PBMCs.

The CDR3 spells CATSRDYRRTAFMGSPLHF. As DNA, the CDR3 is TGTGCCACCAGCAGAGATTATCGTAGGACAGCTTTTATGGGTTCACCCCTCCACTTT. The genes are TRBV15 and TRBJ1-6; D might be TRBD1 (6 bases). Germline V lookup: CDR1 LNHNV, CDR2 YYDKDF (reference sequence). With 0 bases removed from V and 9 bases from J, the gap between germline ends came to 24 bases. The CDR3 length is 19 residues.